A single sample is the source of the 31 T cell receptor beta chains below, sequenced in a study of monozygotic twins with cystic fibrosis. Profiling relied on immunoSEQ multiplex PCR, and the TCRdb table lists in-frame clones only, not all of them. The sample includes approximately 10,000 clones, approximately 85% of them seen just once. The sequenced material came from blood. All receptors come from a man aged 18 to 35 with cystic fibrosis.

J is TRBJ1-1 and V is TRBV19; possibly TRBD1 for D (6 bases). The CDR3 has 12 residues. The germline gives CDR1 LNHDA, CDR2 SQIVND (reference sequence). V dropped 8 bases and J dropped 6 bases, with 13 bases sitting between them. CDR3 sequence (DNA): TGTGCCAGTCGAAGGGGGGGGGCTGAAGCTTTCTTT. It encodes CASRRGGAEAFF.

The chain combines TRBV7-2 with TRBJ2-3, with 9 bases fitting TRBD2. The junction had 8 bases not matched to a gene; V was cut back by 0 bases and J by 4 bases. CDR1 and CDR2 (germline): SGHTA, FQGNSA. CDR3 length equals 17 residues. The CDR3 is CASSLASGGLGSDTQYF. Here the CDR3 DNA reads TGTGCCAGCAGCTTAGCTAGCGGGGGTCTCGGGTCAGATACGCAGTATTTT.

V is TRBV30 and J is TRBJ2-5, with TRBD1 matching 8 bases. The end of the DNA is better explained by TRBJ2-7, so the J call may be wrong. Germline V CDR1 and CDR2: GTSNPN, SVGIG (reference sequence). The CDR3 is made up of 14 amino acids. In DNA form, the CDR3 reads TGTGCCTGGAGTACAGGGGGGATGGCCTACGAGCAGTACTTC. Its protein product is CAWSTGGMAYEQYF.

V is TRBV11-2 and J is TRBJ2-7; 9 positions agree with TRBD1. The CDR3 loop spans 14 amino acids. J lost 2 bases, V lost 7 bases, and 6 bases had no gene match. CDR1 is SGHAT and CDR2 is FQNNGV in the germline V gene. The CDR3 DNA sequence: TGTGCCAGCACCCCCGGGACAGGGCCCTACGAGCAGTACTTC. Encoded protein: CASTPGTGPYEQYF.

The J gene is TRBJ1-5, the V gene TRBV4-1; D unresolved. Germline CDR1 and CDR2: MGHRA and YSYEKL. Trimming took 1 base from V and 10 from J, leaving 11 bases between them. The CDR3 totals 13 residues. The CDR3 sequence is CASSQGGAGPQHF. The CDR3, as DNA: TGCGCCAGCAGCCAAGGGGGTGCGGGTCCCCAGCATTTT.

The chain has TRBV29-1 and TRBJ2-5; a weak D match, TRBD2 (6 bases). Looked up from germline, CDR1 is SQVTM and CDR2 is ANQGSEA. CDR3 length: 15 residues. With 0 bases removed from V and 7 bases from J, the gap between germline ends came to 18 bases. CDR3 bases: TGCAGCGTTGAAGATCTAGCGCGCCCTAGGGGGACCCAGTACTTC. This sequence encodes CSVEDLARPRGTQYF.

The chain employs TRBV30 and TRBJ1-5, with TRBD1 matching over 7 bases. The trim removed 7 bases at V and 0 bases at J, leaving 18 bases unmatched. This CDR3 is built from 18 residues. CDR1 and CDR2 (germline): GTSNPN, SVGIG (reference sequence). The CDR3 DNA reads as TGTGCCTCGGCCGGGAGGGCAGGGGGTGACTATAGCAATCAGCCCCAGCATTTT. Translating gives CASAGRAGGDYSNQPQHF.

The rearrangement uses TRBV6-1 and TRBJ1-5; TRBD1 matches at 11 bases. After removal of 4 bases from V and 2 bases from J, the junction contained 7 bases not matched to a gene. There are 17 residues in the CDR3. Per germline, CDR1 MNHNS and CDR2 SASEGT. CDR3 bases: TGTGCCAGCAGTGGATCCGGGACAGGGGGTGGCAATCAGCCCCAGCATTTT. The encoded protein is CASSGSGTGGGNQPQHF.

The chain carries TRBV11-2 and TRBJ2-7; 8 bases align to TRBD1. J lost 2 bases, V lost 4 bases, and 7 bases had no gene match. Germline V gene data show CDR1 as SGHAT and CDR2 as FQNNGV. The length of the CDR3 is 15 residues. CDR3: CASSSDRGPPYEQYF. CDR3 nucleotides: TGTGCCAGCAGCTCAGACAGGGGCCCTCCCTACGAGCAGTACTTC.

V is TRBV4-1 and J is TRBJ2-7, with a tentative D call TRBD1 (5 bases). This CDR3 contains 16 residues. The germline V gene has CDR1 MGHRA and CDR2 YSYEKL. With 1 base removed from V and 2 bases from J, the gap between germline ends came to 15 bases. The CDR3 loop is CASSQASGRATYEQYF. The CDR3 region has the DNA TGCGCCAGCAGCCAAGCAAGTGGCAGGGCTACCTACGAGCAGTACTTC.

The rearrangement links TRBV28 to TRBJ2-2; unclear D gene. This CDR3 region has 16 residues. Trimming took off 3 bases at V and 0 bases at J, with 11 bases between the two ends. The germline CDR1 and CDR2 sequences are MDHEN and SYDVKM. CDR3 sequence reads: CASSFWRSANTGELFF. As DNA, the CDR3 is TGTGCCAGCAGTTTCTGGCGGAGCGCGAACACCGGGGAGCTGTTTTTT.

The CDR3 protein is CASSLRATSGGYEQYF. CDR3 nucleotide sequence: TGTGCCAGCAGCCTACGGGCGACTAGCGGGGGATACGAGCAGTACTTC. The chain recombines TRBV7-6 with TRBJ2-7; 12 nucleotides align to TRBD2. V lost 5 bases, J lost 4 bases, and 9 bases stayed unmatched. CDR1 is SGHVS and CDR2 is FNYEAQ in the germline V gene. The CDR3 contains 16 residues.

This rearrangement joins TRBV5-1 to TRBJ2-7; 9 bases align to TRBD1. After removal of 4 bases from V and 7 bases from J, the junction contained 12 bases not matched to a gene. The CDR3 totals 15 residues. CDR1 is SGHRS, CDR2 YFSETQ, per germline. The CDR3 sequence is CASSPGDRDLLEQYF. The CDR3 nucleotides are TGCGCCAGCAGCCCGGGGGACAGGGATCTTCTTGAGCAGTACTTC.

This sequence joins TRBV15 and TRBJ1-2; 11 bases line up with TRBD1. Germline V gene data show CDR1 as LNHNV and CDR2 as YYDKDF (reference sequence). Trimming cost V 5 bases and J 5 bases; bases outside gene matches: 7. CDR3 length equals 15 residues. The CDR3, as DNA: TGTGCCACCAGCGTAGGGACAGGGGGTGGGTATGGCTACACCTTC. This codes for CATSVGTGGGYGYTF.

J is TRBJ1-1 and V is TRBV5-1, with 9 nucleotides matching TRBD1. The J segment lost 5 bases and the V segment lost 4 bases, leaving 9 bases of the junction unmatched. The CDR3 runs to 15 residues. Germline CDR1 SGHRS, CDR2 YFSETQ. CDR3 bases: TGCGCCAGCAGCCTCCCCGGGACAGGGAGTACTGAAGCTTTCTTT. The encoded protein is CASSLPGTGSTEAFF.

The chain links TRBV5-4 to TRBJ1-2, with unresolved D. The length of the CDR3 is 15 residues. Trimming removed 1 base from V and 6 bases from J, with 16 bases in between. CDR1 is SGHNT, CDR2 YYREEE, per germline (reference sequence). The CDR3 reads CASSLLGRDLNGYTF. Here the CDR3 DNA reads TGTGCCAGCAGCTTGTTGGGCCGTGACTTGAATGGCTACACCTTC.

A note on this clone: The same CDR3 arises from other DNA sequences in this sample as well. In nucleotides, the CDR3 is TGTGCCAGCAGCTTGCCCTCAATGGACGGTCAAGAGACCCAGTACTTC. Protein product: CASSLPSMDGQETQYF. The rearrangement joins TRBV13 to TRBJ2-5; D is ambiguous. Germline CDR1 is PRHDT and CDR2 is FYEKMQ (reference sequence). The ends were cut back, 3 bases at V and 2 bases at J, with 16 bases in the middle. The CDR3 runs to 16 residues. The full variable domain, its missing parts supplied by reference TRBV13 and TRBJ2-5, is AAGVIQSPRHLIKEKRETATLKCYPIPRHDTVYWYQQGPGQDPQFLISFYEKMQSDKGSIPDRFSAQQFSDYHSELNMSSLELGDSALYFCASSLPSMDGQETQYFGPGTRLLVL.

The chain joins TRBV18 to TRBJ1-4; 8 nucleotides align to TRBD1. Germline V gives CDR1 KGHSH, CDR2 LQKENI. J lost 3 bases, V lost 2 bases, and 8 bases had no gene match. CDR3 size: 17 residues. The CDR3 coding sequence is TGTGCCAGCTCACCAACGACAGGGGTCCTCTCTAATGAAAAACTGTTTTTT. Amino acid sequence: CASSPTTGVLSNEKLFF.

This clone occurred once. V gene TRBV28 combines with J gene TRBJ1-2, with D hard to call. Germline V gene data show CDR1 as MDHEN and CDR2 as SYDVKM. V lost 6 bases to trimming and J lost 2 bases, with 13 bases between them. The CDR3 is 14 amino acids. The CDR3 nucleotides read TGTGCCAGCAGAGTTACGAGTCCAAACTATGGCTACACCTTC. This translates into CASRVTSPNYGYTF.

This chain links TRBV6-4 with TRBJ1-1; 7 bases map to TRBD1. From germline, CDR1 is MRHNA and CDR2 SNTAGT. The CDR3 runs to 13 residues. The ends lost 3 bases at V and 5 bases at J; junction bases unmatched: 3. The CDR3 nucleotides are TGTGCCAGCAGTGAAACAGGGGTTACTGAAGCTTTCTTT. Its translation: CASSETGVTEAFF.

This clone came up a few times. The chain combines TRBV28 with TRBJ1-3, with a tentative D call TRBD1 (5 bases). The length of the CDR3 is 14 residues. CDR1 and CDR2 from the germline V gene are MDHEN and SYDVKM. The V and J ends lost 5 bases and 1 base respectively, with 9 bases between them. CDR3 region: CASSGPGSGNTIYF. CDR3 sequence (DNA): TGTGCCAGCAGTGGGCCAGGGTCTGGAAACACCATATATTTT.

The chain joins TRBV7-2 to TRBJ2-7; TRBD1 or TRBD2 may be the D gene (6 bases each). Germline V CDR1 and CDR2: SGHTA, FQGNSA. CDR3 size: 15 residues. V shed 7 bases and J shed 3 bases, with 19 bases lying between them. CDR3 DNA: TGTGCCAGCATTCTTCAGTCCGGGGGCCACTACGAGCAGTACTTC. This gives the protein CASILQSGGHYEQYF.

This clone occurred once. The CDR3 region has the DNA TGTGCCTGGAGTCCCACCCCCCGGGGTGCCATTCAGTACTTC. It translates to CAWSPTPRGAIQYF. V and J are TRBV30 and TRBJ2-4; TRBD2 might be the D (5 bases). V was pared by 2 bases and J by 9 bases, with 17 bases between. This CDR3 is built from 14 residues. CDR1 is GTSNPN, CDR2 SVGIG, per germline (reference sequence). Supplemented by reference TRBV30 and TRBJ2-4, the full variable domain reads SQTIHQWPATLVQPVGSPLSLECTVEGTSNPNLYWYRQAAGRGLQLLFYSVGIGQISSEVPQNLSASRPQDRQFILSSKKLLLSDSGFYLCAWSPTPRGAIQYFGAGTRLSVL.

About this clone: A read error may produce the germline difference seen at one junction end. The V call is TRBV5-1, the J call TRBJ1-1; 9 bases match TRBD1. Germline CDR1 reads SGHRS; CDR2 reads YFSETQ. CDR3 length: 14 amino acids. CDR3 residues: CASSRGQGNSEAFF. CDR3 coding DNA: TGCGCCAGCAGCCGTGGACAGGGGAACTCTGAAGCTTTCTTT.

CDR3 sequence reads: CASSLEGRSGLYNEQFF. CDR3 bases: TGTGCCAGCAGCTTGGAGGGGAGGAGCGGTCTCTACAATGAGCAGTTCTTC. The gene calls are TRBV5-6 and TRBJ2-1; D is perhaps TRBD2 (6 bases). The germline V and J ends were trimmed by 0 bases and 3 bases, with 16 bases remaining between them. The CDR3 contains 17 residues. Looked up from germline, CDR1 is SGHDT and CDR2 is YYEEEE.

The chain recombines TRBV14 with TRBJ1-4, with D possibly TRBD1 on 6 matching bases. This CDR3 is built from 16 residues. Germline CDR1 reads SGHDN; CDR2 reads FVKESK. Trimming stripped 0 bases from V and 4 bases from J, with 12 bases between. CDR3 sequence: CASSQEVTGVNEKLFF. CDR3 nucleotides: TGTGCCAGCAGCCAAGAGGTGACAGGAGTTAATGAAAAACTGTTTTTT.

The rearrangement uses TRBV7-9 and TRBJ2-1; D ambiguous. Trimming pared 5 bases from V and 3 bases from J, leaving 14 bases between. Germline V gene data show CDR1 as SEHNR and CDR2 as FQNEAQ (reference sequence). This CDR3 contains 15 residues. CDR3 protein: CASSPPLRSYNEQFF. The CDR3 DNA follows: TGTGCCAGCAGCCCGCCCCTAAGGAGCTACAATGAGCAGTTCTTC.

This rearrangement joins TRBV2 to TRBJ1-5; D is possibly TRBD1 (5 bases). Deletions cut 6 bases from V and 1 base from J, with 7 bases between. CDR3 length: 13 amino acids. Germline V lookup: CDR1 SNHLY, CDR2 FYNNEI. The CDR3 DNA reads TGTGCCAGCAGGGAGGGGAGCAATCAGCCCCAGCATTTT. As protein: CASREGSNQPQHF. Full variable domain (outside the CDR3, taken from reference TRBV2 and TRBJ1-5): EPEVTQTPSHQVTQMGQEVILRCVPISNHLYFYWYRQILGQKVEFLVSFYNNEISEKSEIFDDQFSVERPDGSNFTLKIRSTKLEDSAMYFCASREGSNQPQHFGDGTRLSIL.

The table lists this clone with a few counts. The J gene is TRBJ2-5, the V gene TRBV4-3, with D perhaps matching TRBD1 (5 bases). The CDR3 spans 15 residues. The germline V and J ends were trimmed by 0 bases and 5 bases, with 13 bases remaining between them. Germline V gives CDR1 LGHNA, CDR2 YSLEER. Here the CDR3 reads CASSQDVQAGETQYF. The CDR3 DNA sequence: TGCGCCAGCAGCCAAGATGTACAGGCCGGGGAGACCCAGTACTTC.

DNA for the CDR3: TGTGCCAGCAGCTTGGACCCGCACTATGGCTACACCTTC. It translates to CASSLDPHYGYTF. The rearrangement links TRBV5-5 to TRBJ1-2, with unresolved D. V was shortened by 0 bases and J by 3 bases, with 6 bases between the two germline ends. CDR1 and CDR2 from the germline V gene are SGHKS and YYEKEE (reference sequence). The CDR3 is made up of 13 amino acids.

The chain recombines TRBV7-2 with TRBJ2-1; tentative D call: TRBD2 (6 bases). The V end lost 2 bases, the J end lost 5 bases, and 16 bases lay between the germline ends. This CDR3 comprises 16 residues. In germline, CDR1 is SGHTA, CDR2 FQGNSA. CDR3 coding DNA: TGTGCCAGCAGCTTACGGGGGTCTGCAGTCAACAATGAGCAGTTCTTC. It yields the protein CASSLRGSAVNNEQFF.